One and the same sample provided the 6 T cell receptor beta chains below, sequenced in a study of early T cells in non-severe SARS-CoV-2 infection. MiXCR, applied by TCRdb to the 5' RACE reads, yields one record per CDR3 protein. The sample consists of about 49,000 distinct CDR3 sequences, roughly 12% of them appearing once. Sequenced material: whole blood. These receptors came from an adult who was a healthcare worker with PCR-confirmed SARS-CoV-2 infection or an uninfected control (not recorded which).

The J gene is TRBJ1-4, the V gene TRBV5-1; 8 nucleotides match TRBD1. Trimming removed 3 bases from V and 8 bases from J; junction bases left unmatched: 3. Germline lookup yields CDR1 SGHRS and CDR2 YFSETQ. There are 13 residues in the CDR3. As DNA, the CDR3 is TGCGCCAGCAGCTCGGGACAGGTCGAAAAACTGTTTTTT. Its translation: CASSSGQVEKLFF.

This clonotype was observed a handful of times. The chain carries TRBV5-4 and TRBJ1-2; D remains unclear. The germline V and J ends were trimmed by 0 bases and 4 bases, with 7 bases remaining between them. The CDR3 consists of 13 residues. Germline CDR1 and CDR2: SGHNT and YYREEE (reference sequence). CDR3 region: CASSLGAAYGYTF. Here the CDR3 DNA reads TGTGCCAGCAGCTTGGGGGCAGCCTATGGCTACACCTTC.

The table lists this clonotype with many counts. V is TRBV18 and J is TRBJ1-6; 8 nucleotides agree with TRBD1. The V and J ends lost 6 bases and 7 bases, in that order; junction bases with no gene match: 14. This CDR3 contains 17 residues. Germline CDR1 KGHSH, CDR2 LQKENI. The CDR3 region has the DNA TGTGCCAGCTCGCGACAGGGGAACGCTGGATTAAATTCACCCCTCCACTTT. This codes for CASSRQGNAGLNSPLHF.

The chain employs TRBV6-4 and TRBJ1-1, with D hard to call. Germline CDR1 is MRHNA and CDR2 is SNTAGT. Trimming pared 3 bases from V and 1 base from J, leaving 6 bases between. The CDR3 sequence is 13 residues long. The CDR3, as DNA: TGTGCCAGCAGTGAGGGAGGGAACACTGAAGCTTTCTTT. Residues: CASSEGGNTEAFF.

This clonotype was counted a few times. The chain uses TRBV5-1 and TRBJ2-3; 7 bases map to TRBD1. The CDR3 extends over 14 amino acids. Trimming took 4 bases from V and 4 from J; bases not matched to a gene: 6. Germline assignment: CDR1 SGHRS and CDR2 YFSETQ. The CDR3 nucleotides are TGCGCCAGCAGCACTCGACAGGGAGCAGATACGCAGTATTTT. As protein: CASSTRQGADTQYF.

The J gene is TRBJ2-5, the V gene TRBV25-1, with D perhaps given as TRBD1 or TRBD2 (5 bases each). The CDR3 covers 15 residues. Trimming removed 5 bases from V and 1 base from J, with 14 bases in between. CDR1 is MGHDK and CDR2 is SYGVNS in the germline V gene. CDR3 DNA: TGTGCCAGCAGTCCCCTCGGGGACCCCCAAGAGACCCAGTACTTC. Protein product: CASSPLGDPQETQYF.